The 22 T cell receptor beta chains presented below share a single source sample, sequenced in a study of blood T cell repertoires in COVID-19. TCRdb keeps only in-frame clones here, not all; method: immunoSEQ multiplex PCR. The sample records approximately 270,000 clones, around nine tenths being singletons. Source material: peripheral blood. These receptors were obtained from a young man with active or convalescent COVID-19.

This clone has only a few counts. The genes are TRBV6-2 or TRBV6-3 and TRBJ1-5; 8 nucleotides match TRBD1. Germline trimming cut 5 bases from V and 7 bases from J; bases unmatched to any gene: 16. CDR1 and CDR2 (germline): MNHEY, SVGEGT. This CDR3 is built from 17 residues. The DNA for the CDR3 is TGTGCCAGCAGTCCCAACCTGGGCAGGGGGCGTTTGCAGCCCCAGCATTTT. Encoded protein: CASSPNLGRGRLQPQHF.

The chain joins TRBV5-4 to TRBJ1-1, with D possibly being TRBD1 (5 bases). V was pared by 3 bases and J by 3 bases, with 21 bases between. Looked up from germline, CDR1 is SGHNT and CDR2 is YYREEE (reference sequence). This CDR3 is built from 17 residues. The chain's CDR3 is CASSWGGDSLPYTEAFF. CDR3 nucleotides: TGTGCCAGCAGCTGGGGCGGCGACAGCCTTCCCTACACTGAAGCTTTCTTT.

J is TRBJ2-5 and V is TRBV2; D is unresolved. The CDR3 sequence is 12 residues long. Germline CDR1 SNHLY, CDR2 FYNNEI. Trimming stripped 6 bases from V and 0 bases from J, with 5 bases between. For the CDR3, the DNA is TGTGCCAGCAGCGGTTACCAAGAGACCCAGTACTTC. This gives the protein CASSGYQETQYF.

The chain links TRBV24-1 to TRBJ2-7; D perhaps matches TRBD1 (6 bases). This CDR3 is 15 amino acids long. Germline lookup yields CDR1 KGHDR and CDR2 SFDVKD. Trimming shortened V by 8 bases and J by 1 base, and 17 bases separated the two germline ends. CDR3: CATTLDRGGSYEQYF. CDR3 bases: TGTGCCACCACCTTGGACAGAGGCGGGTCCTACGAGCAGTACTTC.

This clone occurred once. The CDR3 sequence is CASSQPGQGSSGNTIYF. DNA for the CDR3: TGTGCCAGCAGCCAACCGGGACAGGGTAGCTCTGGAAACACCATATATTTT. The V and J genes are TRBV7-2 and TRBJ1-3; 9 positions match TRBD1. The V and J ends lost 5 bases and 0 bases, in that order; junction bases with no gene match: 8. Germline-derived CDR1 and CDR2 are SGHTA and FQGNSA. The CDR3 is made up of 17 amino acids.

This clone has only one observation. This chain uses TRBV7-9 with TRBJ1-2; 8 bases fit TRBD1. CDR3 length: 14 residues. From germline, CDR1 is SEHNR and CDR2 FQNEAQ (reference sequence). J gave up 7 bases and V 5 bases, and 9 bases lay outside the gene matches. CDR3 DNA: TGTGCCAGCAGCAGAGAGCCAACAGGGGGTGGCTACACCTTC. It encodes CASSREPTGGGYTF.

V gene TRBV6-5 combines with J gene TRBJ2-1; 7 nucleotides align to TRBD2. The CDR3 is 14 amino acids. J lost 3 bases, V lost 6 bases, and 5 bases had no gene match. Germline CDR1 MNHEY, CDR2 SVGAGI. CDR3 amino acids: CASRLAGVYNEQFF. The CDR3 nucleotides are TGTGCCAGCAGATTAGCGGGTGTCTACAATGAGCAGTTCTTC.

The V call is TRBV4-2, the J call TRBJ1-2; TRBD1 is a possible D gene (5 bases). CDR1 is LGHNA, CDR2 YNFKEQ, per germline. Trimming stripped 2 bases from V and 1 base from J, with 14 bases between. The CDR3 has 16 residues. CDR3 nucleotides: TGTGCCAGCAGCCAAACCCGGGGGGAGGGTAACTATGGCTACACCTTC. Translating it yields CASSQTRGEGNYGYTF.

The CDR3 region is CASSARFADGYQPQHF. CDR3 nucleotides: TGTGCCAGCAGCGCCCGCTTTGCCGACGGGTATCAGCCCCAGCATTTT. This sequence joins TRBV5-6 and TRBJ1-5; D is ambiguous. Germline CDR1 is SGHDT and CDR2 is YYEEEE. The V and J ends lost 4 bases and 5 bases respectively, with 19 bases between them. The CDR3 contains 16 residues.

The V and J genes are TRBV23-1 and TRBJ2-5; D call uncertain. TRBV23-1 is an ORF; its function is uncertain. CDR3 length: 15 amino acids. V dropped 1 base and J dropped 5 bases, with 14 bases sitting between them. The CDR3 nucleotides read TGCGCCAGCAGTCAATTTCTCCCCTTACTGGAGACCCAGTACTTC. This codes for CASSQFLPLLETQYF.

The sample holds one count of this clone. Other DNA sequences in the same sample also yield this CDR3. The chain couples TRBV7-2 to TRBJ1-3; D is unclear. The V gene lost 2 bases and the J gene lost 0 bases, with 5 bases spanning the gap. The length of the CDR3 is 14 residues. The germline V gene has CDR1 SGHTA and CDR2 FQGNSA. CDR3 residues: CASSLRGSGNTIYF. In DNA, the CDR3 is TGTGCCAGCAGCTTACGGGGCTCTGGAAACACCATATATTTT.

This chain uses TRBV7-3 with TRBJ2-3; TRBD2 agrees at 9 bases. CDR1 is SGHTA and CDR2 is FQGTGA in the germline V gene. The V and J ends lost 2 bases and 5 bases, in that order; junction bases with no gene match: 5. The CDR3 runs to 15 residues. For the CDR3, the DNA is TGTGCCAGCAGCTTAGCGGGAGGGCCGGGAGATACGCAGTATTTT. As protein: CASSLAGGPGDTQYF.

The rearrangement links TRBV29-1 to TRBJ2-1; 8 bases agree with TRBD2. V was clipped by 7 bases and J by 0 bases; unmatched bases: 2. The germline CDR1 and CDR2 sequences are SQVTM and ANQGSEA. This CDR3 spans 13 amino acids. The CDR3 loop reads CSGTSGSYNEQFF. In DNA form, the CDR3 reads TGCAGCGGAACTAGCGGCTCCTACAATGAGCAGTTCTTC.

This rearrangement joins TRBV6-5 to TRBJ1-5, with D uncertain. The V gene lost 5 bases and the J gene lost 4 bases, with 3 bases spanning the gap. Germline V lookup: CDR1 MNHEY, CDR2 SVGAGI. The CDR3 contains 11 residues. CDR3 sequence (DNA): TGTGCCAGCAGTCCGAATCAGCCCCAGCATTTT. Translation: CASSPNQPQHF.

The J gene is TRBJ2-2, the V gene TRBV12-3 or TRBV12-4; D not certain. V lost 2 bases and J lost 2, with 3 bases in between. This CDR3 is built from 13 residues. The CDR3: CASSLINTGELFF. DNA for the CDR3: TGTGCCAGCAGTTTAATAAACACCGGGGAGCTGTTTTTT.

V and J are TRBV10-3 and TRBJ2-5, with TRBD2 identical over 9 bases. Losses at the gene ends were 9 bases for V and 5 bases for J; bases not matched to a gene: 16. The germline gives CDR1 ENHRY, CDR2 SYGVKD. This CDR3 is built from 16 residues. The CDR3 DNA sequence: TGTGCCATTGGGGGGGTACTAGCGGGTGATTCGGAGACCCAGTACTTC. It specifies CAIGGVLAGDSETQYF.

V usage is TRBV28 and J usage is TRBJ2-3, with a possible D match to TRBD2 (6 bases). The germline CDR1 and CDR2 sequences are MDHEN and SYDVKM. The CDR3 is 17 residues long. With 4 bases removed from V and 2 bases from J, the gap between germline ends came to 19 bases. The CDR3 DNA reads TGTGCCAGCAGTTCCCGGAGGGCTCGGCCCCACACAGATACGCAGTATTTT. Amino acid sequence: CASSSRRARPHTDTQYF.

The rearrangement joins TRBV19 to TRBJ1-3, with 7 nucleotides matching TRBD1. In germline, CDR1 is LNHDA, CDR2 SQIVND (reference sequence). V was pared by 9 bases and J by 1 base, with 12 bases of the junction left unmatched. This CDR3 contains 16 residues. The CDR3 nucleotides are TGTGCCAGCACCTGGGGCAGGGGGGTATCTGGAAACACCATATATTTT. It translates to CASTWGRGVSGNTIYF.

Details on this clone: Other DNA sequences from this sample encode an identical CDR3 as well. The J gene is TRBJ2-3, the V gene TRBV7-9; D is possibly TRBD2 (6 bases). With 5 bases removed from V and 3 bases from J, the gap between germline ends came to 9 bases. Looked up from germline, CDR1 is SEHNR and CDR2 is FQNEAQ (reference sequence). This CDR3 has 13 residues. CDR3 sequence (DNA): TGTGCCAGCAGCCAGGCGGGGACAGATACGCAGTATTTT. It specifies CASSQAGTDTQYF. The variable domain in full, with the rest retrieved from reference TRBV7-9 and TRBJ2-3, is DTGVSQNPRHKITKRGQNVTFRCDPISEHNRLYWYRQTLGQGPEFLTYFQNEAQLEKSRLLSDRFSAERPKGSFSTLEIQRTEQGDSAMYLCASSQAGTDTQYFGPGTRLTVL.

The gene calls are TRBV9 and TRBJ2-5; 8 bases are shared with TRBD1. The CDR3 is made up of 14 amino acids. The germline V gene has CDR1 SGDLS and CDR2 YYNGEE. Losses at the gene ends were 3 bases for V and 2 bases for J; bases not matched to a gene: 3. The CDR3 protein is CASSAGTGQETQYF. Here the CDR3 DNA reads TGTGCCAGCAGCGCCGGGACAGGACAAGAGACCCAGTACTTC.

This chain connects TRBV6-5 to TRBJ1-2; 10 bases are a match to TRBD1. V shed 2 bases, J shed 4 bases, and the junction held 1 base outside the gene matches. The CDR3 extends over 14 amino acids. From germline, CDR1 is MNHEY and CDR2 SVGAGI. CDR3 protein: CASSYRTGGYGYTF. CDR3 bases: TGTGCCAGCAGTTACAGGACAGGGGGCTATGGCTACACCTTC.

This chain connects TRBV7-3 to TRBJ2-1; 7 nucleotides agree with TRBD2. Germline CDR1 is SGHTA and CDR2 is FQGTGA. The V segment lost 3 bases and the J segment 1 base; nucleotides outside the gene matches: 3. This CDR3 is built from 15 residues. CDR3 DNA: TGTGCCAGCAGCTTCGGCGGGAGATCCTACAATGAGCAGTTCTTC. It encodes CASSFGGRSYNEQFF.